This entry lists 10 T cell receptor beta chains sequenced from one sample in a study of human T cells and chemical hapten exposure. Time point denoted: patch test 1, 2 weeks after DPC sensitization. Treatment given: therapeutic diphenylcyclopropenone sensitization with weekly scalp DPC. One entry per CDR3 protein results from TCRdb running MiXCR on the RACE reads. The table has around 380,000 distinct CDR3 sequences, roughly 4.8% seen once. Specimen: whole blood, collected in connection with sensitization to the hapten diphenylcyclopropenone (DPC). The origin of the receptors is a woman aged 50 to 60 with alopecia areata. Some clones in this sample may be carry-over from other donors' samples.

This clonotype was recorded a few times. The chain links TRBV11-2 to TRBJ2-1, with D unresolved. The germline V and J ends were trimmed by 1 base and 5 bases, with 9 bases remaining between them. The CDR3 is 14 amino acids. Per the germline V gene, CDR1 is SGHAT and CDR2 is FQNNGV. The CDR3 nucleotides are TGTGCCAGCAGCTTAGTCGGTCAGCACAATGAGCAGTTCTTC. It translates to CASSLVGQHNEQFF.

This clonotype was counted many times. The gene calls are TRBV7-2 and TRBJ2-1; D not certain. This CDR3 comprises 14 residues. The V end was cut by 3 bases, the J end by 0 bases, with 6 bases between. Germline lookup yields CDR1 SGHTA and CDR2 FQGNSA. In DNA form, the CDR3 reads TGTGCCAGCAGCTTGAGGAGCTCCTACAATGAGCAGTTCTTC. It is translated as CASSLRSSYNEQFF.

This clonotype was seen a few times. The chain's CDR3 is CASSTVIHNSPLHF. The CDR3 DNA sequence: TGTGCCAGCAGCACAGTGATTCATAATTCACCCCTCCACTTT. The V and J genes are TRBV28 and TRBJ1-6; D unresolved. Per germline, CDR1 MDHEN and CDR2 SYDVKM. CDR3 length: 14 amino acids. V was pared by 6 bases and J by 5 bases, with 11 bases between.

This clonotype was counted at least ten times. V is TRBV29-1 and J is TRBJ2-2, with no clear D. Germline CDR1 reads SQVTM; CDR2 reads ANQGSEA. There are 13 residues in the CDR3. V was trimmed by 5 bases and J by 0 bases, leaving 7 bases between them. The CDR3 DNA follows: TGCAGCGTTAGACGGACGAACACCGGGGAGCTGTTTTTT. Translated: CSVRRTNTGELFF.

This clonotype occurred many times. The chain has TRBV12-3 or TRBV12-4 and TRBJ2-3; D uncertain. The CDR3 extends over 13 amino acids. Trimming took off 6 bases at V and 4 bases at J, with 11 bases between the two ends. CDR3 region: CASSRTGADTQYF. The CDR3 DNA follows: TGTGCCAGCAGCCGCACGGGCGCAGATACGCAGTATTTT.

The rearrangement links TRBV5-4 to TRBJ1-4, with a weak D call TRBD1 (5 bases). From germline, CDR1 is SGHNT and CDR2 YYREEE (reference sequence). V was clipped by 4 bases and J by 12 bases, with 16 bases between them. The CDR3 runs to 13 residues. The CDR3 loop is CASSVRQSEELFF. CDR3 nucleotides: TGTGCCAGCAGCGTACGACAGAGCGAAGAACTGTTTTTT.

This clonotype has a handful of counts. The V and J genes are TRBV6-5 and TRBJ1-2, with D unresolved. V was trimmed by 0 bases and J by 7 bases, leaving 21 bases between them. The CDR3 totals 17 residues. Germline V lookup: CDR1 MNHEY, CDR2 SVGAGI. The CDR3 spells CASSYSPVGKILGGYTF. In DNA, the CDR3 is TGTGCCAGCAGTTACTCCCCTGTTGGTAAAATTTTGGGTGGCTACACCTTC.

This clonotype was recorded at least ten times. V is TRBV29-1 and J is TRBJ2-5; D ambiguous. Germline values: CDR1 SQVTM, CDR2 ANQGSEA. Deletions cut 1 base from V and 1 base from J, with 4 bases between. The CDR3 is made up of 12 amino acids. The CDR3: CSVEGSQETQYF. DNA of the CDR3: TGCAGCGTTGAAGGTAGCCAAGAGACCCAGTACTTC.

In its sample, this clonotype was seen many times. The chain combines TRBV5-1 with TRBJ1-2; the match to TRBD1 covers 8 bases. The CDR3 totals 17 residues. Germline CDR1 reads SGHRS; CDR2 reads YFSETQ. J was trimmed by 4 bases and V by 1 base; bases with no gene match: 12. CDR3 loop: CASSLMTGDERFYGYTF. The CDR3 region has the DNA TGCGCCAGCAGCTTGATGACAGGGGACGAACGATTCTATGGCTACACCTTC.

This clonotype has just a few counts. This chain uses TRBV12-3 or TRBV12-4 with TRBJ1-6, with D possibly TRBD1 on 5 matching bases. Trimming removed 6 bases from V and 1 base from J, with 10 bases in between. The CDR3 extends over 15 amino acids. The DNA for the CDR3 is TGTGCCAGCAGAGAGCAGGGTTCCTATAATTCACCCCTCCACTTT. Translated, it gives CASREQGSYNSPLHF.